Presented here are 8 T cell receptor beta chains from one specimen sequenced in a study of CD8 T cells in Susac syndrome. Random hexamers were used to reverse transcribe an amount of roughly 0.45 to 1 ug RNA. TCRdb ran MiXCR on the immunoSEQ multiplex PCR reads and lists one entry per CDR3 protein. There are some 450,000 distinct CDR3 sequences in the sample; around 85% occur only once, and more than 0.09% lies in the top ten. The source material was CD8+ T cells from PBMCs. The receptors were gathered from a human donor with multiple sclerosis.

The chain is built from TRBV4-1 and TRBJ2-5; 8 nucleotides match TRBD2. The CDR3 is made up of 14 amino acids. After removal of 1 base from V and 5 bases from J, the junction contained 3 bases not matched to a gene. Germline CDR1 and CDR2: MGHRA and YSYEKL. The CDR3 DNA reads TGCGCCAGCAGCCAAGCAGCGGGAGAGGAGACCCAGTACTTC. It specifies CASSQAAGEETQYF.

This sequence joins TRBV5-1 and TRBJ2-4, with no clear D. The V gene lost 0 bases and the J gene lost 8 bases, with 15 bases spanning the gap. This CDR3 has 15 amino acids. CDR1 SGHRS and CDR2 YFSETQ come from the germline V gene. The CDR3: CASSLEVGHGDIQYF. CDR3 DNA: TGCGCCAGCAGCTTGGAGGTGGGCCACGGAGACATTCAGTACTTC.

This clonotype was seen more than once but under ten times. The chain recombines TRBV6-5 with TRBJ2-7; D may be TRBD2 (6 bases). Trimming shortened V by 5 bases and J by 2 bases, and 16 bases separated the two germline ends. Germline V gene lookup returns CDR1 MNHEY and CDR2 SVGAGI. The CDR3 loop spans 15 amino acids. CDR3 DNA sequence: TGTGCCAGCAGTCTCGGCCCGGGGGACCCCTACGAGCAGTACTTC. Translated: CASSLGPGDPYEQYF.

V gene TRBV18 combines with J gene TRBJ1-1; D is possibly TRBD1 (5 bases). CDR3 length: 15 amino acids. The germline CDR1 and CDR2 sequences are KGHSH and LQKENI. Deletions cut 3 bases from V and 0 bases from J, with 11 bases between. CDR3 bases: TGTGCCAGCTCACCCCGACAGAGATTGAACACTGAAGCTTTCTTT. This translates into CASSPRQRLNTEAFF.

This chain connects TRBV5-4 to TRBJ1-2; the match to TRBD1 covers 9 bases. The V gene end was trimmed by 3 bases and the J gene end by 7 bases; junction bases not matched to a gene: 4. CDR3 length equals 13 residues. Germline V gene lookup returns CDR1 SGHNT and CDR2 YYREEE (reference sequence). CDR3 sequence: CASSSTGGSGYTF. CDR3 coding DNA: TGTGCCAGCAGCTCGACAGGGGGTAGTGGCTACACCTTC.

This clonotype was picked up a small number of times. The junction differs from germline at one of its ends, possibly a read error. This rearrangement joins TRBV6-1 to TRBJ1-1; tentative D call: TRBD1 (5 bases). The germline V gene has CDR1 MNHNS and CDR2 SASEGT. This CDR3 region has 11 residues. CDR3 in amino acids: CASSEAGTAFF. The CDR3 DNA follows: TGTGCCAGCAGCGAAGCGGGGACAGCTTTCTTT.

CDR3: CAIFYEQYF. The CDR3, as DNA: TGTGCCATCTTCTACGAGCAGTACTTC. The V gene is TRBV28, the J gene TRBJ2-7; D gene uncertain. The CDR3 covers 9 residues. V was pared by 10 bases and J by 3 bases, with 4 bases between. CDR1 MDHEN and CDR2 SYDVKM come from the germline V gene.

The chain uses TRBV10-1 and TRBJ2-7, with D perhaps given as TRBD1 or TRBD2 (5 bases each). The CDR3 consists of 13 residues. Per the germline V gene, CDR1 is WNHNN and CDR2 is SYGVQD (reference sequence). Deletions cut 8 bases from V and 4 bases from J, with 15 bases between. DNA for the CDR3: TGCGCCAGCGCCGCGGGCAGGGATTACGAGCAGTACTTC. Residues: CASAAGRDYEQYF.